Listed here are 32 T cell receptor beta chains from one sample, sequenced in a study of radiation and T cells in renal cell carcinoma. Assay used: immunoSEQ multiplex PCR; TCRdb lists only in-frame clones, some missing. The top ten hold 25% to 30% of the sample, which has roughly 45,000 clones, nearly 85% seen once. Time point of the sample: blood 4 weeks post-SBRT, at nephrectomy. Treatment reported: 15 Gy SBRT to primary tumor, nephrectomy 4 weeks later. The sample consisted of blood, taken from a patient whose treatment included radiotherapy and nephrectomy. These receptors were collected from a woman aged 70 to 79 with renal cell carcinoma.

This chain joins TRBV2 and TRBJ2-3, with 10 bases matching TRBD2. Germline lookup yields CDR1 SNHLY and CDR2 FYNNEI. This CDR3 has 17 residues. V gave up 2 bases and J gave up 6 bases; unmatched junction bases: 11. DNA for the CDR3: TGTGCCAGCAGTGAATTTTCTAGCGGGGGAACGGGGGATACGCAGTATTTT. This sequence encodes CASSEFSSGGTGDTQYF.

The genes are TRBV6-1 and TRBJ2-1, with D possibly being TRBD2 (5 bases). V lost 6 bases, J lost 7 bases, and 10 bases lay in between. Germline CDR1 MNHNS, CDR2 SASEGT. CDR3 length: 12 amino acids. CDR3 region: CASSLTINEQFF. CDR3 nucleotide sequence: TGTGCCAGCAGCCTGACTATTAATGAGCAGTTCTTC.

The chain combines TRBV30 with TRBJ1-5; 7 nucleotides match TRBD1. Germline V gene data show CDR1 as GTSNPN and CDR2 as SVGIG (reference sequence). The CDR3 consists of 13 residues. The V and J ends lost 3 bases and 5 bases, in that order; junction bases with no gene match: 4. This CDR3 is CAWRQGHDQPQHF. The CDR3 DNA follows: TGTGCCTGGAGACAGGGGCACGATCAGCCCCAGCATTTT.

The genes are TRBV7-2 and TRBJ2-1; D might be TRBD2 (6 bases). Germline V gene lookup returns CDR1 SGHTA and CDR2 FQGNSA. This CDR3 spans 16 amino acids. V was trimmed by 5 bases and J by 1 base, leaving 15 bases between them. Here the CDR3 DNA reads TGTGCCAGCAGCGTTGGGGGGTCCCCTTCCTACAATGAGCAGTTCTTC. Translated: CASSVGGSPSYNEQFF.

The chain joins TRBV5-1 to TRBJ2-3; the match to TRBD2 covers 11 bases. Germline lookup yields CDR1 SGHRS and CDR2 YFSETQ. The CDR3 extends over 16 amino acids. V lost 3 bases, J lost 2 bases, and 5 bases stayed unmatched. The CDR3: CASSWGTSGITDTQYF. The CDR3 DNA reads TGCGCCAGCAGCTGGGGGACTAGCGGCATCACAGATACGCAGTATTTT. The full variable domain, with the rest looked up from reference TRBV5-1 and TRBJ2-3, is KAGVTQTPRYLIKTRGQQVTLSCSPISGHRSVSWYQQTPGQGLQFLFEYFSETQRNKGNFPGRFSGRQFSNSRSEMNVSTLELGDSALYLCASSWGTSGITDTQYFGPGTRLTVL.

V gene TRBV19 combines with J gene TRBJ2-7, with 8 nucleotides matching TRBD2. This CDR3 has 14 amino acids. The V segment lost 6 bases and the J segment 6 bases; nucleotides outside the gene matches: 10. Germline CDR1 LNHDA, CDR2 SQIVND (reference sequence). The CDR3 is CASRDSAGVGEQYF. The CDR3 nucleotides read TGTGCCAGTAGAGACTCAGCGGGAGTGGGCGAGCAGTACTTC.

The CDR3 loop is CASREDRVRNSPLHF. The CDR3 DNA follows: TGTGCCAGCAGGGAGGACAGGGTACGGAATTCACCCCTCCACTTT. This chain joins TRBV5-4 and TRBJ1-6; TRBD1 matches at 8 bases. Per the germline V gene, CDR1 is SGHNT and CDR2 is YYREEE (reference sequence). This CDR3 contains 15 residues. V was clipped by 5 bases and J by 7 bases; unmatched bases: 8.

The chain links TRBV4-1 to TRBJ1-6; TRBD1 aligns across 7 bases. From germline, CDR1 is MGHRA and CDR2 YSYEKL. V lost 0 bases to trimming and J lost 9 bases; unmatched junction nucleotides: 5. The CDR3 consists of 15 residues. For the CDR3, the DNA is TGCGCCAGCAGCCAAGATGGACAGGTCAGTTCACCCCTCCACTTT. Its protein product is CASSQDGQVSSPLHF.

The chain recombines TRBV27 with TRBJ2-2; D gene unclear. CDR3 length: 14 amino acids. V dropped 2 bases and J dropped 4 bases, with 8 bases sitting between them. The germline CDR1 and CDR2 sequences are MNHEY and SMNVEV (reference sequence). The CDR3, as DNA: TGTGCCAGCAGTTTAAGAGTGGTCACCGGGGAGCTGTTTTTT. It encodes CASSLRVVTGELFF.

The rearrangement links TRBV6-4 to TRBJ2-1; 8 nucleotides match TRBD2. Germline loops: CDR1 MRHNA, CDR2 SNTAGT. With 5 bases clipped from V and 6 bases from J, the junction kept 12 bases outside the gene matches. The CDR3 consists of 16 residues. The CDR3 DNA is TGTGCCAGCAGTCCTGGGATTGGAGCGGGAGCCAATGAGCAGTTCTTC. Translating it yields CASSPGIGAGANEQFF.

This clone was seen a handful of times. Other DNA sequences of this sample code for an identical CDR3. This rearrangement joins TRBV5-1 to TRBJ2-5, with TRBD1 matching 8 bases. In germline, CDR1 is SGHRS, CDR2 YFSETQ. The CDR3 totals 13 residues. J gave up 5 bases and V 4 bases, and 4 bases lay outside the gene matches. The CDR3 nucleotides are TGCGCCAGCAGCCAGGGGGCGCGGGAGACCCAGTACTTC. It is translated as CASSQGARETQYF. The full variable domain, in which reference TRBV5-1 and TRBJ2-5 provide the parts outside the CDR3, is KAGVTQTPRYLIKTRGQQVTLSCSPISGHRSVSWYQQTPGQGLQFLFEYFSETQRNKGNFPGRFSGRQFSNSRSEMNVSTLELGDSALYLCASSQGARETQYFGPGTRLLVL.

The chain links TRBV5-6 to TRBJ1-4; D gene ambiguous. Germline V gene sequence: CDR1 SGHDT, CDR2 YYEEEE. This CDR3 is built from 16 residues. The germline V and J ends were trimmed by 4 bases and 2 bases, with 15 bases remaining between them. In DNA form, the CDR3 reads TGTGCCAGCAGCCCCAAGGGCCTGGGCACTAATGAAAAACTGTTTTTT. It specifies CASSPKGLGTNEKLFF.

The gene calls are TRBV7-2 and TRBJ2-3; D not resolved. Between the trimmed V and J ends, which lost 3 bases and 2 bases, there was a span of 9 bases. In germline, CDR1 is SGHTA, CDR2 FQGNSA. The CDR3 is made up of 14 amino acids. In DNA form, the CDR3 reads TGTGCCAGCAGCTTTCTCGCTTTCACAGATACGCAGTATTTT. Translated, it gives CASSFLAFTDTQYF.

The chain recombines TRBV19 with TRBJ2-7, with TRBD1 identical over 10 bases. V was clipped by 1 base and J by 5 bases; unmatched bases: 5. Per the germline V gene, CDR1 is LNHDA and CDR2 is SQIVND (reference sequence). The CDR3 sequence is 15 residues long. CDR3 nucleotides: TGTGCCAGTAGTATAGGACAGGGGGCGGTCCACGAGCAGTACTTC. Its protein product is CASSIGQGAVHEQYF.

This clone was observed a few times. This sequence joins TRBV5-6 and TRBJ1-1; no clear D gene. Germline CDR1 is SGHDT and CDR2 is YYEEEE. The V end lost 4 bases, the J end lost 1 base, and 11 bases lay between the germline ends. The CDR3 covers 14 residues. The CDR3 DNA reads TGTGCCAGCAGCGTTGCTTCAGGGAACACTGAAGCTTTCTTT. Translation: CASSVASGNTEAFF. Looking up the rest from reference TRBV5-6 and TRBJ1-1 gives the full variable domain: DAGVTQSPTHLIKTRGQQVTLRCSPKSGHDTVSWYQQALGQGPQFIFQYYEEEERQRGNFPDRFSGHQFPNYSSELNVNALLLGDSALYLCASSVASGNTEAFFGQGTRLTVV.

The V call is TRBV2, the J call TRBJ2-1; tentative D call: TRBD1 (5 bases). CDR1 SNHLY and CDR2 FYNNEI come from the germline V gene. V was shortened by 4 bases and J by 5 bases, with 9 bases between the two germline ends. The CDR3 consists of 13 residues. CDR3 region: CASSVPGNNEQFF. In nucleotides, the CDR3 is TGTGCCAGCAGTGTACCAGGGAACAATGAGCAGTTCTTC.

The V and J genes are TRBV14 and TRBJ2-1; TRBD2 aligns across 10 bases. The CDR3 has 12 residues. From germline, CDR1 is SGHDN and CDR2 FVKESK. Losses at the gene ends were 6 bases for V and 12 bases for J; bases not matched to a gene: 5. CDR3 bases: TGTGCCAGCAGAAGCGGGAGGGCCGCGCAGTTCTTC. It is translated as CASRSGRAAQFF.

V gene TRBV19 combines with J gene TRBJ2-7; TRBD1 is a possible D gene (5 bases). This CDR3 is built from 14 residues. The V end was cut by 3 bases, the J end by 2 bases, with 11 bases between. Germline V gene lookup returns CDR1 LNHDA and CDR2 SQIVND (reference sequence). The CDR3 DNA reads TGTGCCAGTAGTATGCGCGACAGACCCTACGAGCAGTACTTC. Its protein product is CASSMRDRPYEQYF.

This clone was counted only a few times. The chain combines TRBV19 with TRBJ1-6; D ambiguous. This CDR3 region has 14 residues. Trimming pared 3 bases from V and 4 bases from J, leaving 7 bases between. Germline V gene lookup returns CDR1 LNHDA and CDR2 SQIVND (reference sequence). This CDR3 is CASSMREYNSPLHF. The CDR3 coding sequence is TGTGCCAGTAGTATGCGAGAATATAATTCACCCCTCCACTTT.

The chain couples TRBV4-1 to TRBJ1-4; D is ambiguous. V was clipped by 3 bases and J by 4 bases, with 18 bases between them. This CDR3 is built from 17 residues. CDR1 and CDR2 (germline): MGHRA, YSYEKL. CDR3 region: CASSQPKGGSFNEKLFF. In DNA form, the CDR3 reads TGCGCCAGCAGCCAGCCGAAGGGTGGGTCCTTTAATGAAAAACTGTTTTTT.

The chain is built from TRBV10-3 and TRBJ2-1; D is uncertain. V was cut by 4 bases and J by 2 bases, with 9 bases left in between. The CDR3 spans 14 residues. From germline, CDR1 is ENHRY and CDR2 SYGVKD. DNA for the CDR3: TGTGCCATCAGTGGGACGGAGACCTACAATGAGCAGTTCTTC. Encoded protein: CAISGTETYNEQFF.

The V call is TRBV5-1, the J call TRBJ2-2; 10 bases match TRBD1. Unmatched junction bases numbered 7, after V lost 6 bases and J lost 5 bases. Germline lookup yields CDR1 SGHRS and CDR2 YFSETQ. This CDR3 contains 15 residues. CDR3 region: CASTGTGAQTGELFF. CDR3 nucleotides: TGCGCCAGCACCGGGACAGGGGCTCAAACCGGGGAGCTGTTTTTT.

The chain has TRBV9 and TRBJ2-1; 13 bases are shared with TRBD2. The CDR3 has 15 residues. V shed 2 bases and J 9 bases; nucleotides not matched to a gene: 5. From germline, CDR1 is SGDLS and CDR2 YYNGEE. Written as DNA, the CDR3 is TGTGCCAGCAGCGTCGGACTAGCGGGAGTTGGTGAGCAGTTCTTC. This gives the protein CASSVGLAGVGEQFF.

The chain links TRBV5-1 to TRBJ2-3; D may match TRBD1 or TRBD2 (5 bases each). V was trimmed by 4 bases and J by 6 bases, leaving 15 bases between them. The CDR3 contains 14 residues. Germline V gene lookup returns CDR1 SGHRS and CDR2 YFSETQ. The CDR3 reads CASSLGTARDTQYF. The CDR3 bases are TGCGCCAGCAGCCTAGGGACCGCGAGGGATACGCAGTATTTT.

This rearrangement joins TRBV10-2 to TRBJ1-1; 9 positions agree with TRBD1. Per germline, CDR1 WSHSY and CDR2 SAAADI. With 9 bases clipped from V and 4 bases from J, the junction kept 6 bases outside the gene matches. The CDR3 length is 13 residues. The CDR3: CASTGGAITEAFF. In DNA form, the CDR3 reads TGCGCCAGTACAGGGGGCGCGATCACTGAAGCTTTCTTT.

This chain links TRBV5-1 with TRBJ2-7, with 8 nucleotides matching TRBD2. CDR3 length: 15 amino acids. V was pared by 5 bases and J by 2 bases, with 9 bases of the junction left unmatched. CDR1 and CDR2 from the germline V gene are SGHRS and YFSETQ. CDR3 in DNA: TGCGCCAGCAGTACAATGGCGGGGGGAACCTACGAGCAGTACTTC. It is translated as CASSTMAGGTYEQYF.

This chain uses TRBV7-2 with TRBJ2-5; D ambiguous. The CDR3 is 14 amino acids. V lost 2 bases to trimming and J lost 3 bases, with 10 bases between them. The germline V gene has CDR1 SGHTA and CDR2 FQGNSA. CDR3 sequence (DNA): TGTGCCAGCAGCTTAAACTCTGGGGAAGAGACCCAGTACTTC. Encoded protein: CASSLNSGEETQYF.

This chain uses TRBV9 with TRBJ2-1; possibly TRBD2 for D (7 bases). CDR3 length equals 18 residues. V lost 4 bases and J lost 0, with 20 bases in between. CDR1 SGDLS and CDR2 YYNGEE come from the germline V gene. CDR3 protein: CASSSRGGVGVSYNEQFF. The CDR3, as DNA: TGTGCCAGCAGCTCCCGAGGGGGGGTGGGAGTCTCCTACAATGAGCAGTTCTTC.

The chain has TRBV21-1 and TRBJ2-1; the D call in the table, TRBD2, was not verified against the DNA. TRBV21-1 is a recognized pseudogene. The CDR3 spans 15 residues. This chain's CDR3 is CASSNLAGSYNEQFF. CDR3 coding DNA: TGTGCCAGCAGCAATTTAGCGGGGTCCTACAATGAGCAGTTCTTC.

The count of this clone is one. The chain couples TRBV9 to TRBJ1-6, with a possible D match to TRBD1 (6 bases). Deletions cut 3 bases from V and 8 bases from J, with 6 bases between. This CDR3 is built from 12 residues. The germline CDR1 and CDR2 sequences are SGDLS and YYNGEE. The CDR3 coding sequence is TGTGCCAGCAGCGAGGGGGATTCACCCCTCCACTTT. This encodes CASSEGDSPLHF.

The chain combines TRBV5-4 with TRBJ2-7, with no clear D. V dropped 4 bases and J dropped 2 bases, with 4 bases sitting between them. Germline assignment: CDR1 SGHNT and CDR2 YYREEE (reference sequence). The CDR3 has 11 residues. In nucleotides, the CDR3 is TGTGCCAGCAGCGGACCCTACGAGCAGTACTTC. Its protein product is CASSGPYEQYF.

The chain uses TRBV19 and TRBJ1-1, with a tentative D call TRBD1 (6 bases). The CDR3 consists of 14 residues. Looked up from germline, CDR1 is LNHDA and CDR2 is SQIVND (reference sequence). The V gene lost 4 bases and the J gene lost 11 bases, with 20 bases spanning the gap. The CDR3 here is CASSTNSGALAAFF. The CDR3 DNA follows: TGTGCCAGTAGTACCAATTCGGGGGCCCTAGCCGCTTTCTTT.